This passage covers 16 T cell receptor beta chains from one sample sequenced in a study of shared clonotypes between healthy human individuals (dated by TCRdb to 2020 to 2022). Libraries were made using the immunoSEQ multiplex PCR assay. TCRdb retrieved this table from immuneACCESS and kept in-frame rearrangements only. Not all clones are present; in checked studies, unresolved V genes account for under half, and no reason is known for the remainder. The sample records approximately 500,000 clones, less than 96% of which are singletons. The top ten clonotypes cover about 0.057% of the sample. The sequenced material came from naive CD4+ T cells sorted from blood. What this sample's cell subset or site label stands for: CD45RA+ positively selected. The receptor source for this set is a woman in her twenties or thirties in good health.

V and J are TRBV6-6 and TRBJ2-3; D is uncertain. V was clipped by 5 bases and J by 1 base, with 7 bases between them. The germline gives CDR1 MNHNY, CDR2 SVGAGI (reference sequence). This CDR3 contains 13 residues. This chain's CDR3 is CASSTRGTDTQYF. The CDR3 nucleotides are TGTGCCAGCAGTACAAGAGGCACAGATACGCAGTATTTT.

The gene calls are TRBV6-5 and TRBJ1-4; 7 bases agree with TRBD1. There are 15 residues in the CDR3. Trimming removed 6 bases from V and 5 bases from J; junction bases left unmatched: 9. Germline CDR1 and CDR2: MNHEY and SVGAGI. The chain's CDR3 is CASRHTGTANEKLFF. In DNA, the CDR3 is TGTGCCAGCAGACACACCGGGACAGCGAATGAAAAACTGTTTTTT.

The rearrangement joins TRBV19 to TRBJ2-5; D unresolved. CDR3 length: 13 amino acids. Germline V gene lookup returns CDR1 LNHDA and CDR2 SQIVND (reference sequence). V lost 10 bases to trimming and J lost 2 bases, with 14 bases between them. The chain's CDR3 is CATSVGSQETQYF. CDR3 nucleotides: TGTGCCACCTCGGTGGGGTCGCAAGAGACCCAGTACTTC.

The CDR3 DNA is TGCAGCGTCGGGACCTACAATGAGCAGTTCTTC. It yields the protein CSVGTYNEQFF. V and J are TRBV29-1 and TRBJ2-1; D might be TRBD2 (5 bases). This CDR3 is built from 11 residues. The germline gives CDR1 SQVTM, CDR2 ANQGSEA. V lost 6 bases to trimming and J lost 2 bases, with 5 bases between them.

This sequence joins TRBV7-7 and TRBJ2-7, with a weak D call TRBD2 (5 bases). CDR1 and CDR2 from the germline V gene are SSHAT and FNYEAQ (reference sequence). Trimming left V 4 bases short and J 6 bases short, with 16 bases between. The CDR3 is 14 residues long. This CDR3 reads CASSSGLENSEQYF. In nucleotides, the CDR3 is TGTGCCAGCAGCTCTGGACTGGAGAATAGCGAGCAGTACTTC.

The chain recombines TRBV18 with TRBJ2-5; 9 bases are a match to TRBD2. This CDR3 has 15 amino acids. The V gene end was trimmed by 5 bases and the J gene end by 5 bases; junction bases not matched to a gene: 9. Germline assignment: CDR1 KGHSH and CDR2 LQKENI. CDR3 DNA: TGTGCCAGCTCAGACTATAGCGGGAGTGAGGAGACCCAGTACTTC. It translates to CASSDYSGSEETQYF.

The gene calls are TRBV5-1 and TRBJ2-5; 8 bases map to TRBD1. The CDR3 runs 17 residues. V trimming: 0 bases; J trimming: 3 bases; junction bases outside the gene matches: 10. Germline loops: CDR1 SGHRS, CDR2 YFSETQ. The DNA for the CDR3 is TGCGCCAGCAGCTTGGCCGGTAGAGGGGGACAGGAAGAGACCCAGTACTTC. Its translation is CASSLAGRGGQEETQYF.

V and J are TRBV28 and TRBJ2-7; 8 bases are a match to TRBD2. V lost 3 bases, J lost 5 bases, and 9 bases stayed unmatched. CDR3 size: 15 residues. Germline V gene sequence: CDR1 MDHEN, CDR2 SYDVKM. The CDR3 here is CASSLAGGRRDEQYF. The CDR3 region has the DNA TGTGCCAGCAGTTTGGCGGGAGGCCGTCGGGACGAGCAGTACTTC.

The chain has TRBV5-1 and TRBJ2-2; D unclear. Trimming removed 3 bases from V and 0 bases from J, with 9 bases in between. Germline-derived CDR1 and CDR2 are SGHRS and YFSETQ. CDR3 size: 15 residues. The DNA for the CDR3 is TGCGCCAGCAGCTCAACAACAGCGAACACCGGGGAGCTGTTTTTT. The encoded protein is CASSSTTANTGELFF. The whole variable domain, filled in from reference TRBV5-1 and TRBJ2-2, reads KAGVTQTPRYLIKTRGQQVTLSCSPISGHRSVSWYQQTPGQGLQFLFEYFSETQRNKGNFPGRFSGRQFSNSRSEMNVSTLELGDSALYLCASSSTTANTGELFFGEGSRLTVL.

V gene TRBV7-7 combines with J gene TRBJ2-1; 9 bases match TRBD2. Germline V gene lookup returns CDR1 SSHAT and CDR2 FNYEAQ (reference sequence). There are 14 residues in the CDR3. After removal of 5 bases from V and 9 bases from J, the junction contained 8 bases not matched to a gene. CDR3 nucleotide sequence: TGTGCCAGCAGCCATCAGGTAGCGGGAGCTGAGCAGTTCTTC. Residues: CASSHQVAGAEQFF.

This clone came up once. The chain recombines TRBV9 with TRBJ1-2, with a tentative D call TRBD1 (6 bases). CDR3 length: 15 residues. The V end was cut by 4 bases, the J end by 0 bases, with 13 bases between. Germline V lookup: CDR1 SGDLS, CDR2 YYNGEE. As DNA, the CDR3 is TGTGCCAGCAGCCCAGGACAGATCCCTAACTATGGCTACACCTTC. Residues: CASSPGQIPNYGYTF.

The V call is TRBV27, the J call TRBJ2-7; the D gene is possibly TRBD1 (6 bases). The CDR3 is 13 residues long. The ends were cut back, 3 bases at V and 2 bases at J, with 8 bases in the middle. The germline gives CDR1 MNHEY, CDR2 SMNVEV (reference sequence). The CDR3 sequence: CASSLGTPYEQYF. In DNA form, the CDR3 reads TGTGCCAGCAGTTTGGGGACACCCTACGAGCAGTACTTC.

This clone was counted a few times. V and J are TRBV14 and TRBJ1-1, with unresolved D. Germline lookup yields CDR1 SGHDN and CDR2 FVKESK. The V end lost 3 bases, the J end lost 1 base, and 3 bases lay between the germline ends. The CDR3 is made up of 12 amino acids. The CDR3 sequence: CASSQANTEAFF. CDR3 bases: TGTGCCAGCAGCCAGGCGAACACTGAAGCTTTCTTT.

V gene TRBV28 combines with J gene TRBJ2-1, with TRBD2 as a possible D gene (6 bases). The CDR3 covers 15 residues. CDR1 and CDR2 (germline): MDHEN, SYDVKM. Trimming stripped 4 bases from V and 10 bases from J, with 20 bases between. The chain's CDR3 is CASSSALWAGKEQFF. The CDR3 DNA follows: TGTGCCAGCAGTTCCGCCCTGTGGGCGGGGAAAGAGCAGTTCTTC.

This clone was seen only once. The chain joins TRBV27 to TRBJ1-4; 7 positions match TRBD1. Germline V lookup: CDR1 MNHEY, CDR2 SMNVEV (reference sequence). The CDR3 spans 13 residues. The V and J ends lost 5 bases and 6 bases, in that order; junction bases with no gene match: 3. The CDR3 sequence is CASSRQGDEKLFF. CDR3 DNA: TGTGCCAGCAGTCGACAGGGAGATGAAAAACTGTTTTTT.

The chain joins TRBV28 to TRBJ1-2; maybe TRBD1 (5 bases). Germline CDR1 is MDHEN and CDR2 is SYDVKM. The germline V and J ends were trimmed by 2 bases and 5 bases, with 12 bases remaining between them. This CDR3 comprises 14 residues. CDR3 sequence reads: CASSLGHEDYGYTF. Here the CDR3 DNA reads TGTGCCAGCAGTTTAGGACACGAAGATTATGGCTACACCTTC.